This paragraph covers one T cell receptor (beta chain) sequence. The sample carries other DNA sequences with the same CDR3. This sample was taken from a study of T cell responses to AZD1222 COVID-19 vaccine. Clones were sequenced by immunoSEQ multiplex PCR, and TCRdb holds only the in-frame ones, with some missing. Found here are 150,000 or so clones, 90% to 95% of them singletons; the top ten hold 4.5% to 6.5%. This clonotype was obtained from an adult in good health. The source was peripheral blood, collected on day 0 of AZD1222 vaccination.

The CDR3 nucleotides are TGTGCCAGCAGTTTAGGGGGTTCCAATCAGCCCCAGCATTTT. Protein product: CASSLGGSNQPQHF. The V gene is TRBV28, the J gene TRBJ1-5; possible D gene TRBD1, 5 bases. Germline loops: CDR1 MDHEN, CDR2 SYDVKM. The CDR3 spans 14 residues. With 2 bases removed from V and 3 bases from J, the gap between germline ends came to 8 bases.